This T cell receptor (beta chain) was profiled in a study of control samples from healthy donors and cancer patients. CDR1 MGHRA and CDR2 YSYEKL come from the germline V gene. The ends lost 4 bases at V and 6 bases at J; junction bases unmatched: 14. The CDR3 loop spans 16 amino acids. Assay used: immunoSEQ multiplex PCR; TCRdb lists only in-frame clones, some missing. This table has over 85,000 clones, roughly 84% appearing once. Sequencing was carried out using PBMCs. This receptor was identified in a man between 65 and 85 years old with lung cancer. The chain joins TRBV4-1 to TRBJ1-2; TRBD1 aligns across 7 bases. The CDR3 nucleotides are TGCGCCAGCAGCCTCTCCCTCAGGACAGGCGCTAATGGCTACACCTTC. Translation gives CASSLSLRTGANGYTF.